This T cell receptor beta chain was captured by sequencing in a study of T-cell reconstitution after alpha-beta-depleted transplantation in children. During its preparation, the TCRbeta library received unique molecular identifiers. TCRdb fed the PCR reads into MiXCR, producing one record per CDR3 protein. The sample contains a few hundred thousand distinct CDR3 sequences, under 15% of which appear only once. This clonotype has ten or more counts. CDR1 and CDR2 (germline): KGHDR, SFDVKD. The CDR3 spans 12 residues. With 4 bases removed from V and 7 bases from J, the gap between germline ends came to 7 bases.

This receptor was identified in a human donor who donated a stem cell graft to a child with combined immunodeficiency. The specimen was PBMCs from the stem cell graft donor, collected from the stem cell graft. The chain joins TRBV24-1 to TRBJ2-1; D uncertain. The CDR3 here is CATSDPLNEQFF. The CDR3, as DNA: TGTGCCACCAGTGACCCCCTGAATGAGCAGTTCTTC.